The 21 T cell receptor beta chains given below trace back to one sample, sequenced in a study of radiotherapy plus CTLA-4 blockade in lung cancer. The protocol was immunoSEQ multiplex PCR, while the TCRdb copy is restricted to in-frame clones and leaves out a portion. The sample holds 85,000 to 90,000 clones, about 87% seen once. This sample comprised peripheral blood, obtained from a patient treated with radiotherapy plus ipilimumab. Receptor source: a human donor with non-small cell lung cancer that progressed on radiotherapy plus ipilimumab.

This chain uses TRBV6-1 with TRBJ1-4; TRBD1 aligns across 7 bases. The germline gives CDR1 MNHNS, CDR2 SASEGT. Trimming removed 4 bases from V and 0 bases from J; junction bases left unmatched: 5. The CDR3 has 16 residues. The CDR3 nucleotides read TGTGCCAGCAGTGCCTATACAGGGGCAACTAATGAAAAACTGTTTTTT. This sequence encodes CASSAYTGATNEKLFF.

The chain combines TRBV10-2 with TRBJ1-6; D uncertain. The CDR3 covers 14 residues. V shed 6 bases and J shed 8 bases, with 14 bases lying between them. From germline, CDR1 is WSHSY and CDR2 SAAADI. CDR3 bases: TGCGCCAGCAGCCGGGCTTCAAGGGATTCACCCCTCCACTTT. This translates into CASSRASRDSPLHF.

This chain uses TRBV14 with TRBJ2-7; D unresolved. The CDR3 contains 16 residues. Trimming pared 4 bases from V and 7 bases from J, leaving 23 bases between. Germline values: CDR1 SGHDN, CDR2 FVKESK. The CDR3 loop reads CASSPSFVSAIPEQYF. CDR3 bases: TGTGCCAGCAGCCCTTCGTTCGTCAGCGCGATTCCGGAGCAGTACTTC.

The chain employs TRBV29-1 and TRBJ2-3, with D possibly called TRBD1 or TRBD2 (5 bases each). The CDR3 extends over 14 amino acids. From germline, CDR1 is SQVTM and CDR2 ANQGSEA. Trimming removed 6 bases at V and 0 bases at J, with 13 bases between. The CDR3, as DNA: TGCAGCGTCGGGACGTCTACTAGCACAGATACGCAGTATTTT. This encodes CSVGTSTSTDTQYF.

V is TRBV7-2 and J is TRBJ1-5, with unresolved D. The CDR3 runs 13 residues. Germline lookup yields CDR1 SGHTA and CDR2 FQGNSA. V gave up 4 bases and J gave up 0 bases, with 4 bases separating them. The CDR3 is CASSWGSNQPQHF. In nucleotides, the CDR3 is TGTGCCAGCAGCTGGGGTAGCAATCAGCCCCAGCATTTT.

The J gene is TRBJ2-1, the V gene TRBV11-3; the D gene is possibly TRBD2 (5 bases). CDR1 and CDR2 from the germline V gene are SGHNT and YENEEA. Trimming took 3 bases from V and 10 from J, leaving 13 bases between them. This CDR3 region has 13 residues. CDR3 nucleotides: TGTGCCAGCAGCTTGGAGGAGTCGGGGGAGCAGTTCTTC. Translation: CASSLEESGEQFF.

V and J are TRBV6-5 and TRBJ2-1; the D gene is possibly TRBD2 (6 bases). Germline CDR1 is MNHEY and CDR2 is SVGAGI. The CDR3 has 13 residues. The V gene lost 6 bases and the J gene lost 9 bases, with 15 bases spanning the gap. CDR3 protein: CASSRDSDGEQFF. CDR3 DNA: TGTGCCAGCAGCCGGGACTCGGATGGTGAGCAGTTCTTC.

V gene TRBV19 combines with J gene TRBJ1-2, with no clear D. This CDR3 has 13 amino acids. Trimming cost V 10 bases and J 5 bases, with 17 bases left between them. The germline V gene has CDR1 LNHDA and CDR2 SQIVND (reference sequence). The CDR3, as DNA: TGTGCCACCTGTCCGGCAGGAGGGTATGGCTACACCTTC. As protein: CATCPAGGYGYTF.

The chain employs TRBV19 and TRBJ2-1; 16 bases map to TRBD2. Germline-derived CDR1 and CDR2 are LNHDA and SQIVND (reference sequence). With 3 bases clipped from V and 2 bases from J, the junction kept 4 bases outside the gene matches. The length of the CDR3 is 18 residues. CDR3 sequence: CASSISGTSGGAYNEQFF. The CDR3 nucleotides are TGTGCCAGTAGTATTTCAGGGACTAGCGGGGGGGCCTACAATGAGCAGTTCTTC.

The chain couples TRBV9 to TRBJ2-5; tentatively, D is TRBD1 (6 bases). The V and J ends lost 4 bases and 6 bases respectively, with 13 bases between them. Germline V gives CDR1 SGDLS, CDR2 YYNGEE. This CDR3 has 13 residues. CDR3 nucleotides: TGTGCCAGCAGCCTAGACACAGGGAAGACCCAGTACTTC. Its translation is CASSLDTGKTQYF.

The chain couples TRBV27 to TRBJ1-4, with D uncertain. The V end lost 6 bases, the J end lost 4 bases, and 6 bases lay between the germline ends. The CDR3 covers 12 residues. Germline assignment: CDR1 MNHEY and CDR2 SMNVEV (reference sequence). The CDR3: CASRGYNEKLFF. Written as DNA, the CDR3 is TGTGCCAGCAGGGGTTATAATGAAAAACTGTTTTTT.

The CDR3, as DNA: TGTGCCAGCAGTTACTCGGCTAGCGGGAGGGCAGATACGCAGTATTTT. Its translation is CASSYSASGRADTQYF. The rearrangement joins TRBV6-5 to TRBJ2-3, with TRBD2 identical over 12 bases. The ends lost 0 bases at V and 4 bases at J; junction bases unmatched: 2. This CDR3 contains 16 residues. Germline CDR1 is MNHEY and CDR2 is SVGAGI.

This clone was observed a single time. The CDR3 spells CASGNPGAFYEQYF. CDR3 in DNA: TGTGCCAGCGGCAATCCGGGGGCGTTCTACGAGCAGTACTTC. The V call is TRBV6-5, the J call TRBJ2-7; D tentatively reads TRBD1 or TRBD2 (6 bases each). The ends were cut back, 8 bases at V and 3 bases at J, with 17 bases in the middle. The germline gives CDR1 MNHEY, CDR2 SVGAGI. The CDR3 runs to 14 residues.

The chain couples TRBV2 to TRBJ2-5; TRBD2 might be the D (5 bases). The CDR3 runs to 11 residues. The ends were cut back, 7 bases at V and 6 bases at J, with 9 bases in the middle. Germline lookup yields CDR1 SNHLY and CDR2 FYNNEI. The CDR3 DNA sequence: TGTGCCAGCACGGACGGGAAGACCCAGTACTTC. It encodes CASTDGKTQYF.

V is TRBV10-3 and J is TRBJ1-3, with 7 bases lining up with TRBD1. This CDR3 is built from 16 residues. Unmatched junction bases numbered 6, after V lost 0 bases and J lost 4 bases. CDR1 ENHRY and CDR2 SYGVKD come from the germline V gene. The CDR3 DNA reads TGTGCCATCAGTGAGTCCCGGACAGGTTCAGGAAACACCATATATTTT. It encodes CAISESRTGSGNTIYF.

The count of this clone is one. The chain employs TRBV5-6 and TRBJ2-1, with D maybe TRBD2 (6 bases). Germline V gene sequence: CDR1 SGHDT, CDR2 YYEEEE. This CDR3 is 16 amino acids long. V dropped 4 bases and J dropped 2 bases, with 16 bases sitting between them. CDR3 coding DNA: TGTGCCAGCAGCCCCTTTAGCGGAAGTCCCTACAATGAGCAGTTCTTC. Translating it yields CASSPFSGSPYNEQFF. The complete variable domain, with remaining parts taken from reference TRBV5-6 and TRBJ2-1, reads DAGVTQSPTHLIKTRGQQVTLRCSPKSGHDTVSWYQQALGQGPQFIFQYYEEEERQRGNFPDRFSGHQFPNYSSELNVNALLLGDSALYLCASSPFSGSPYNEQFFGPGTRLTVL.

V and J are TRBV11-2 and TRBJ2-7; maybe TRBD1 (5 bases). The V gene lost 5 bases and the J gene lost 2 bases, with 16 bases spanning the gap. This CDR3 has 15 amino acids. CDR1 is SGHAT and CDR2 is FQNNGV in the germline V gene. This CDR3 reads CASSPQGWPTYEQYF. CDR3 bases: TGTGCCAGCAGCCCCCAGGGTTGGCCAACCTACGAGCAGTACTTC.

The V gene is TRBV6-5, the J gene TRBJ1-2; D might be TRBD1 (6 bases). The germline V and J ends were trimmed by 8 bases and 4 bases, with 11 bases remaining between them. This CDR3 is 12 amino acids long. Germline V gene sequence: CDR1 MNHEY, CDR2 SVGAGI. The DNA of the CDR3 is TGTGCCAGCGTCGGACAGACCTATGGCTACACCTTC. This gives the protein CASVGQTYGYTF.

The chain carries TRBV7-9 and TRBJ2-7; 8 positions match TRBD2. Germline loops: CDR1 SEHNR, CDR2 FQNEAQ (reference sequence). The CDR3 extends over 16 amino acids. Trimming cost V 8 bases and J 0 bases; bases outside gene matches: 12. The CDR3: CASSPETGGGSYEQYF. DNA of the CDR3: TGTGCCAGCTCTCCAGAAACGGGAGGGGGCTCCTACGAGCAGTACTTC.

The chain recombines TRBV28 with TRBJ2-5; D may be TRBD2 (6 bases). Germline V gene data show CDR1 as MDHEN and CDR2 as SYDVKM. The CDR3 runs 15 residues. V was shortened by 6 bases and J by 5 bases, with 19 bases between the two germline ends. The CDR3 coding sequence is TGTGCCAGCAGACCCACTCTCGGGGGTGGGGAGACCCAGTACTTC. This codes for CASRPTLGGGETQYF.

CDR3 protein: CSVGFSYGYTF. DNA for the CDR3: TGCAGTGTTGGGTTCAGCTATGGCTACACCTTC. V usage is TRBV20-1 and J usage is TRBJ1-2; D is unresolved. Trimming took off 7 bases at V and 4 bases at J, with 10 bases between the two ends. The CDR3 consists of 11 residues. From germline, CDR1 is DFQATT and CDR2 SNEGSKA (reference sequence).